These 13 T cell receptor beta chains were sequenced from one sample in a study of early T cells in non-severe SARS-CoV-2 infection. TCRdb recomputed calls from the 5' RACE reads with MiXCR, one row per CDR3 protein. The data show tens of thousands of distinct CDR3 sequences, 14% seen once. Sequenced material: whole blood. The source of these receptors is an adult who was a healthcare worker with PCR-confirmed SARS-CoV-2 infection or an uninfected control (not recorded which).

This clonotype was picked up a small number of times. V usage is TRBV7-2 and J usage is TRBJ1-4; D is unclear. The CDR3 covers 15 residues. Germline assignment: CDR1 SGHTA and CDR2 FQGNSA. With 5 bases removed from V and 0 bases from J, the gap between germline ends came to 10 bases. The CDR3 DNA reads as TGTGCCAGCAGCCCCCGACGAGCAACTAATGAAAAACTGTTTTTT. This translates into CASSPRRATNEKLFF.

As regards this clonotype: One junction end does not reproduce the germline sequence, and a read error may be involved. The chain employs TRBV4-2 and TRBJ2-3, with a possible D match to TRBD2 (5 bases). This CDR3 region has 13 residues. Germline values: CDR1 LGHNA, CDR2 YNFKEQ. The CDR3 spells CDSSQGSGDTQYF. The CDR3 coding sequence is TGTGACAGCAGCCAAGGGAGCGGAGATACGCAGTATTTT.

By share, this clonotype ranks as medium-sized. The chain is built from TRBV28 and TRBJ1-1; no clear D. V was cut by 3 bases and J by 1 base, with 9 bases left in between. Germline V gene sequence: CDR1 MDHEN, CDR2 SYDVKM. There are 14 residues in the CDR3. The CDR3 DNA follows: TGTGCCAGCAGTTTTGTGGGAGCGAACACTGAAGCTTTCTTT. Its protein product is CASSFVGANTEAFF. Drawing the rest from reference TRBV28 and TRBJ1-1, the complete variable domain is DVKVTQSSRYLVKRTGEKVFLECVQDMDHENMFWYRQDPGLGLRLIYFSYDVKMKEKGDIPEGYSVSREKKERFSLILESASTNQTSMYLCASSFVGANTEAFFGQGTRLTVV.

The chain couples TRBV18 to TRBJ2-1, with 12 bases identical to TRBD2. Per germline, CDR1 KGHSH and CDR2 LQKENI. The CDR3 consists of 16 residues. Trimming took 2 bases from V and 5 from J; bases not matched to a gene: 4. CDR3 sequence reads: CASSPYTSGGNNEQFF. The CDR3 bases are TGTGCCAGCTCACCATACACTAGCGGGGGGAACAATGAGCAGTTCTTC.

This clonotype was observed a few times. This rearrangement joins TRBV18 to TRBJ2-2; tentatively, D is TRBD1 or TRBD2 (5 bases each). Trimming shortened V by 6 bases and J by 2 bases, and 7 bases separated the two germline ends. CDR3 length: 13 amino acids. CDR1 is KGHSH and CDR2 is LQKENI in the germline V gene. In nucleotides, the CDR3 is TGTGCCAGCTCGGGGACCAACACCGGGGAGCTGTTTTTT. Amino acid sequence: CASSGTNTGELFF.

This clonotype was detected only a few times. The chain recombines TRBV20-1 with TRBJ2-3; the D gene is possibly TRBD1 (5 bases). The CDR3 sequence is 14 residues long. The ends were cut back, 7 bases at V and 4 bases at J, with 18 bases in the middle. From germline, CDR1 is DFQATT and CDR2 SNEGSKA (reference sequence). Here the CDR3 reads CSVPLPGRADTQYF. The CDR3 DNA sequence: TGCAGTGTCCCGCTGCCAGGGCGCGCAGATACGCAGTATTTT.

The CDR3 protein is CASSPIRQGAIDTQYF. Here the CDR3 DNA reads TGTGCCAGCAGCCCCATAAGACAGGGGGCGATAGATACGCAGTATTTT. The chain carries TRBV13 and TRBJ2-3; 10 bases fit TRBD1. The V gene end was trimmed by 5 bases and the J gene end by 5 bases; junction bases not matched to a gene: 10. The CDR3 spans 16 residues. Germline V gives CDR1 PRHDT, CDR2 FYEKMQ (reference sequence).

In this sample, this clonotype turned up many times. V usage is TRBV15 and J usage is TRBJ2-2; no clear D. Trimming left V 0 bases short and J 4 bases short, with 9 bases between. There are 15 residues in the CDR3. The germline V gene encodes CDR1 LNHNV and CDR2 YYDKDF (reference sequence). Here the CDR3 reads CATSRDKILTGELFF. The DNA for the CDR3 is TGTGCCACCAGCAGAGATAAGATACTCACCGGGGAGCTGTTTTTT. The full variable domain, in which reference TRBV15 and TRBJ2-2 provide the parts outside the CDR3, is DAMVIQNPRYQVTQFGKPVTLSCSQTLNHNVMYWYQQKSSQAPKLLFHYYDKDFNNEADTPDNFQSRRPNTSFCFLDIRSPGLGDTAMYLCATSRDKILTGELFFGEGSRLTVL.

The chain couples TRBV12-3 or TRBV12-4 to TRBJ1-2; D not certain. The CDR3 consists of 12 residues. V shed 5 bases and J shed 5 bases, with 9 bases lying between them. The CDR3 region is CASSPTRYGYTF. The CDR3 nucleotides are TGTGCCAGCAGTCCAACACGTTATGGCTACACCTTC.

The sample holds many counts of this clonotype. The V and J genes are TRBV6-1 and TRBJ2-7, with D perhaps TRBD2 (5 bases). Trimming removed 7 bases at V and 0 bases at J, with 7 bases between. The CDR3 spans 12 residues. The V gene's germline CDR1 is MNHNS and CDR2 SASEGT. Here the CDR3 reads CASIGSSYEQYF. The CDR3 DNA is TGTGCCAGCATAGGGAGCTCCTACGAGCAGTACTTC.

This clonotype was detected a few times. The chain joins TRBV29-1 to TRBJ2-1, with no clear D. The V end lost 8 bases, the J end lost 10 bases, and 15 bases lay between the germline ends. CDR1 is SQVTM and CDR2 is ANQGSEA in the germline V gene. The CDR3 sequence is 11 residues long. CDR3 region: CSSTALREQFF. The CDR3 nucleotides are TGCAGCTCGACTGCCCTCCGGGAGCAGTTCTTC.

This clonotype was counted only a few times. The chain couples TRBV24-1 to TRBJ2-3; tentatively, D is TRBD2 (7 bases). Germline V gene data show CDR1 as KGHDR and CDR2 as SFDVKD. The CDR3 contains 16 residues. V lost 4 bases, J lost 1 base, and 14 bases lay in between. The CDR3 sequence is CATSENGGPGTDTQYF. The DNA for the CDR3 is TGTGCCACCAGTGAAAACGGGGGGCCAGGCACAGATACGCAGTATTTT.

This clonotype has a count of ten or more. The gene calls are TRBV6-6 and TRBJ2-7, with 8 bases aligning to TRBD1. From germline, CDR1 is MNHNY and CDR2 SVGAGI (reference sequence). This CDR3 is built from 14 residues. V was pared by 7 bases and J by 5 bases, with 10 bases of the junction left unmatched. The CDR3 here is CASTTTGAGNEQYF. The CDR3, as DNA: TGTGCCAGCACCACGACAGGGGCGGGGAACGAGCAGTACTTC.